The T cell receptor beta chain under discussion was sequenced for a study of OX40 agonist ivuxolimab in advanced cancers. Generated by immunoSEQ multiplex PCR, the TCRdb table keeps only in-frame clones and is missing some. The table lists fewer than 70,000 clones, 75% to 95% of them singletons. This CDR3 comprises 14 residues. Germline V gives CDR1 SGHNT, CDR2 YYREEE (reference sequence). Germline trimming cut 4 bases from V and 6 bases from J; bases unmatched to any gene: 6. This clone counts as medium-sized. The TCR sequence derives from an adult with an advanced solid tumor such as melanoma, head and neck, liver or kidney cancer. The sequenced sample was CD4+ or CD8+ T cells sorted from blood, obtained in a trial of the OX40 agonist ivuxolimab. The V and J genes are TRBV5-4 and TRBJ1-1; 10 nucleotides align to TRBD1. The DNA of the CDR3 is TGTGCCAGCAGCCAGACAGGGGGCAGGGCTGAAGCTTTCTTT. Translating it yields CASSQTGGRAEAFF. Full variable domain (remainder filled in from reference TRBV5-4 and TRBJ1-1): ETGVTQSPTHLIKTRGQQVTLRCSSQSGHNTVSWYQQALGQGPQFIFQYYREEENGRGNFPPRFSGLQFPNYSSELNVNALELDDSALYLCASSQTGGRAEAFFGQGTRLTVV.